The clone carrying this T cell receptor (beta chain) was detected a few times. Antigen: not known. TCRdb re-derived calls from the 5' RACE reads in MiXCR, one entry per CDR3 protein. The sample records about 400,000 distinct CDR3 sequences, 23% being singletons. Germline assignment: CDR1 SNHLY and CDR2 FYNNEI. The CDR3 consists of 15 residues. Trimming took 4 bases from V and 4 from J, leaving 14 bases between them. These data are taken from a study of T-cell memory formation after mild COVID-19. Notes on the study in general: Contracting clones from day 15 to 85 showed balanced CD4/CD8; later expanders favored CD4+. Cross-reactive memory seemingly joined, as some responding clones were found in pre-infection memory.

The V gene is TRBV2, the J gene TRBJ1-5; D is perhaps TRBD1 (5 bases). Material: PBMCs or a T cell subset sorted from them (not recorded which). The receptor's source is an adult woman who had mild COVID-19 (a few samples of this study predate the infection). Cell type and time point are not known. In DNA form, the CDR3 reads TGTGCCAGCAGTGTCACCGGGACCCGGAATCAGCCCCAGCATTTT. This gives the protein CASSVTGTRNQPQHF.